One and the same sample provided the 3 T cell receptor beta chains below, sequenced in a study of control samples from healthy donors and cancer patients. Some clones are missing from TCRdb's copy, which holds only in-frame ones; the method was immunoSEQ multiplex PCR. The table lists approximately 87,000 clones, approximately 86% of them singletons. Material: blood. These receptors were collected from a woman aged 50 to 60 in good health.

The rearrangement uses TRBV4-3 and TRBJ2-5; D is ambiguous. The V and J ends lost 4 bases and 1 base respectively, with 16 bases between them. This CDR3 has 16 residues. Per germline, CDR1 LGHNA and CDR2 YSLEER. As DNA, the CDR3 is TGCGCCAGCAGCCTCCGCTTCCTTCGGTTCCAAGAGACCCAGTACTTC. This gives the protein CASSLRFLRFQETQYF.

By frequency in the sample, this clone is medium-sized. The chain links TRBV4-2 to TRBJ1-2; unclear D gene. There are 15 residues in the CDR3. The V end lost 0 bases, the J end lost 3 bases, and 11 bases lay between the germline ends. Looked up from germline, CDR1 is LGHNA and CDR2 is YNFKEQ. The DNA of the CDR3 is TGTGCCAGCAGCCAAGATCCCAAGCAGGACTATGGCTACACCTTC. This codes for CASSQDPKQDYGYTF.

The V gene is TRBV23-1, the J gene TRBJ1-5; D is ambiguous. TRBV23-1 counts as an open reading frame of uncertain function. The CDR3 is made up of 17 amino acids. Trimming took off 2 bases at V and 0 bases at J, with 14 bases between the two ends. CDR3 sequence reads: CASSQRYRPGSNQPQHF. The DNA of the CDR3 is TGCGCCAGCAGTCAACGATATCGCCCGGGTAGCAATCAGCCCCAGCATTTT.